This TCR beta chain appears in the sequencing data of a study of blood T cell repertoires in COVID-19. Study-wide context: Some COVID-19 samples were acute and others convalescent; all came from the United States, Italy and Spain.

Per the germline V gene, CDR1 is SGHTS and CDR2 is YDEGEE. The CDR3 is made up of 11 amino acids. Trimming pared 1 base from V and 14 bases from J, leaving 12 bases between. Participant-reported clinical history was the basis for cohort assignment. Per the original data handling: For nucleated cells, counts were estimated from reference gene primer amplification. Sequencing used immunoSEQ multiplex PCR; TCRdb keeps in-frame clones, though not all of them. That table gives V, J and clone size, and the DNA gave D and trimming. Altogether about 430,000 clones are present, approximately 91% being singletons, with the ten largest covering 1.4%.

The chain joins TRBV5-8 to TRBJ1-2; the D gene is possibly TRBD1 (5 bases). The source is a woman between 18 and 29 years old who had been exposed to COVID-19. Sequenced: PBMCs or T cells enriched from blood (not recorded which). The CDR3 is CASSLWGDRTF. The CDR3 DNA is TGTGCCAGCAGCTTGTGGGGGGACCGTACCTTC.